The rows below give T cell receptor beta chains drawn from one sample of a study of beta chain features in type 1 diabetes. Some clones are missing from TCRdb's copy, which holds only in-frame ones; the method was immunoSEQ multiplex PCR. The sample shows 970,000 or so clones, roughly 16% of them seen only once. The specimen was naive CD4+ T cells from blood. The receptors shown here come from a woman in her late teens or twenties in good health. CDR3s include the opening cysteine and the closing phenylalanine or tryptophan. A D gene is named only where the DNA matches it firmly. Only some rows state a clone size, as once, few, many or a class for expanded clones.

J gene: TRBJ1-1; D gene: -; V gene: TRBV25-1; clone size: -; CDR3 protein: CASSELVGNTEAFF; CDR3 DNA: TGTGCCAGCAGTGAATTAGTTGGTAACACTGAAGCTTTCTTT
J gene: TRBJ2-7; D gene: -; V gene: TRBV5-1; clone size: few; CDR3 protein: CASSLGLSVNEQYF; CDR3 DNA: TGCGCCAGCAGCTTAGGTCTTTCGGTGAACGAGCAGTACTTC
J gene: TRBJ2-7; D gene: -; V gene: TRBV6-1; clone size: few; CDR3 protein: CAISRAVGSYEQYF; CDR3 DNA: TGTGCCATCTCCCGGGCGGTGGGGTCCTACGAGCAGTACTTC
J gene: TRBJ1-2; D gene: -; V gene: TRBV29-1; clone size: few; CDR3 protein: CSASGQDNYGYTF; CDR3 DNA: TGCAGCGCTTCGGGACAAGATAACTATGGCTACACCTTC
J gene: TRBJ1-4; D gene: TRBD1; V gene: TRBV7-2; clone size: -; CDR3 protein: CASSAAGTGSEKLFF; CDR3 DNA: TGTGCCAGCAGCGCGGCCGGGACAGGGAGTGAAAAACTGTTTTTT
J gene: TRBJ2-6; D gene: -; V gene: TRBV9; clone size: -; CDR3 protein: CASSVAGGGRLIGANVLTF; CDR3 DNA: TGTGCCAGCAGCGTAGCCGGGGGTGGCAGGCTTATAGGGGCCAACGTCCTGACTTTC
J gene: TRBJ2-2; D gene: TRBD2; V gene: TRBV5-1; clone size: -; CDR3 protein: CASSLGLAGVSGELFF; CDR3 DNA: TGCGCCAGCAGCTTGGGGCTAGCGGGAGTCTCCGGGGAGCTGTTTTTT
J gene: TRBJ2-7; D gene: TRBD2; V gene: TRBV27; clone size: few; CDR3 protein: CASSTRTSGSFHEQYF; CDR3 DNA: TGTGCCAGCAGTACTCGGACTAGCGGGAGTTTCCACGAGCAGTACTTC
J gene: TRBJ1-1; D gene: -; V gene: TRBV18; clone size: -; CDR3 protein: CASSPRTAEAFF; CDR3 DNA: TGTGCCAGCTCACCTCGCACCGCTGAAGCTTTCTTT
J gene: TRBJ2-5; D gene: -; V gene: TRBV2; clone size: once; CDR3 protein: CASARDNYGWQYF; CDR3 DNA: TGTGCCAGCGCACGGGACAACTACGGGTGGCAGTACTTC
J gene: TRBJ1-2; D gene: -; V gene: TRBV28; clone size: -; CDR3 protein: CASRDTGRVGRYTF; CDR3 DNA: TGTGCCAGCAGGGACACAGGGAGGGTCGGTCGCTACACCTTC
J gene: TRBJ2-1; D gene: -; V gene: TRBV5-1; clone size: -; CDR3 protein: CASSLVISAGEQFF; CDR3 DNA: TGCGCCAGCAGCTTGGTAATAAGCGCCGGTGAGCAGTTCTTC
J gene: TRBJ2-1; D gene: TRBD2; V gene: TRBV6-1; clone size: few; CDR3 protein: CASRGGLAGGGEQFF; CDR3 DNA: TGTGCCAGCAGAGGCGGACTAGCGGGAGGGGGGGAGCAGTTCTTC
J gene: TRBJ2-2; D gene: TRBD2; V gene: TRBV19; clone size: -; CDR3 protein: CASSNRTSGRRVFGELFF; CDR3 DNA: TGTGCCAGTAGTAACCGGACTAGCGGGAGGAGAGTTTTCGGGGAGCTGTTTTTT
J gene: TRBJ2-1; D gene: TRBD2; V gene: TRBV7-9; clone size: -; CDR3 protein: CASSLHSGLAYNEQFF; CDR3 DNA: TGTGCCAGCAGCTTACACAGCGGACTAGCCTACAATGAGCAGTTCTTC
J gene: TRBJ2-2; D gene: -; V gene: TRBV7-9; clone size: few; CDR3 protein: CASSLAGGSGELFF; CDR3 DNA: TGTGCCAGCAGCTTAGCGGGAGGATCCGGGGAGCTGTTTTTT
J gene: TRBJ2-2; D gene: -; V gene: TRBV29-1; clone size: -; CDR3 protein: CSVEGSRGTGELFF; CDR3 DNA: TGCAGCGTTGAGGGCTCTCGTGGCACCGGGGAGCTGTTTTTT
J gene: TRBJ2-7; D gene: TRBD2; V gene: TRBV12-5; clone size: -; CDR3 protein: CASGLPTSGRAYEQYF; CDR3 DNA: TGTGCTAGTGGTTTACCAACTAGCGGGAGGGCCTACGAGCAGTACTTC
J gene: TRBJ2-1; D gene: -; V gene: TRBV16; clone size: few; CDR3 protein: CASSQWVGRFYNEQFF; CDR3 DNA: TGTGCCAGCAGCCAATGGGTTGGTCGTTTCTACAATGAGCAGTTCTTC
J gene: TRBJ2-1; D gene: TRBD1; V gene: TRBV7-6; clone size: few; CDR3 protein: CASSLGDRVGEQFF; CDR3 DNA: TGTGCCAGCAGCTTAGGGGACAGGGTAGGTGAGCAGTTCTTC
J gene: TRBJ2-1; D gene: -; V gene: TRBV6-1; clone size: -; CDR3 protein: CASSETPAQFF; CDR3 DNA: TGTGCCAGCAGTGAAACTCCGGCACAGTTCTTC
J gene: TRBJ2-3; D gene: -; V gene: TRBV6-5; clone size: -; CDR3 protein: CASGQGDTQYF; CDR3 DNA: TGTGCCAGCGGACAAGGAGATACGCAGTATTTT
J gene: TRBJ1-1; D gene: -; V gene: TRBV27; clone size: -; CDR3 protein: CASSIPGVTEAFF; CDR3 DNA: TGTGCCAGCAGTATACCAGGGGTCACTGAAGCTTTCTTT
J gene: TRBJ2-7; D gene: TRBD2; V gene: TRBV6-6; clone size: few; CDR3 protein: CATHPGLAGTGEQYF; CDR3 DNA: TGTGCCACTCATCCAGGACTAGCGGGCACGGGGGAGCAGTACTTC
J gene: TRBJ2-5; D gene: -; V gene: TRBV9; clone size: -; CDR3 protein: CASSLGGLQETQYF; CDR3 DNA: TGTGCCAGCAGCTTAGGGGGTCTTCAAGAGACCCAGTACTTC
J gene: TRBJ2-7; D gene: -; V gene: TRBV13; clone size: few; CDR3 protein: CASSGRGEQYF; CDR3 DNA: TGTGCCAGCAGCGGACGGGGCGAGCAGTACTTC
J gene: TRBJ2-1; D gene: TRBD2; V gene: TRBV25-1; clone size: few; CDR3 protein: CASSILAGSYNEQFF; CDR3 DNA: TGTGCCAGCAGCATCTTAGCGGGCTCCTACAATGAGCAGTTCTTC
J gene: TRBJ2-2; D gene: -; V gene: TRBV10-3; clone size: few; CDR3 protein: CAIRDTGELFF; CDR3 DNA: TGTGCCATCAGGGACACCGGGGAGCTGTTTTTT
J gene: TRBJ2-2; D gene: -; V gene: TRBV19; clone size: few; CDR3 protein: CASNAGDTGELFF; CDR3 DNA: TGTGCCAGTAACGCAGGGGACACCGGGGAGCTGTTTTTT